Shown below are 27 T cell receptor beta chains from a single sample sequenced in a study of blood T cells in healthy people across ages. Using a J-beta primer mix together with a sample-barcoded 5' primer, a second PCR was run for about 7 to 12 cycles. TCRdb processed the 5' RACE reads anew with MiXCR; each CDR3 protein has one entry. The sample comprises some 1,500,000 distinct CDR3 sequences, around 40% of which are singletons, and roughly 3.7% rests with the top ten. The sequenced sample was blood. Every receptor here comes from a woman under 30 in good health.

The chain employs TRBV5-1 and TRBJ2-7; unclear D gene. The CDR3 is made up of 14 amino acids. Trimming removed 4 bases from V and 3 bases from J, with 14 bases in between. Germline CDR1 and CDR2: SGHRS and YFSETQ. The CDR3 region is CASSLTLGIYEQYF. The CDR3 DNA is TGCGCCAGCAGCCTGACTCTGGGCATCTACGAGCAGTACTTC.

In this sample, this clonotype turned up a few times. The genes are TRBV28 and TRBJ2-7, with D perhaps given as TRBD1 or TRBD2 (5 bases each). The V end lost 3 bases, the J end lost 7 bases, and 19 bases lay between the germline ends. This CDR3 has 15 residues. Germline CDR1 and CDR2: MDHEN and SYDVKM. The CDR3 region has the DNA TGTGCCAGCAGTTTTATCCGGGACCTTAACGGGGAGCAGTACTTC. Residues: CASSFIRDLNGEQYF.

J is TRBJ2-7 and V is TRBV6-2 or TRBV6-3, with 9 bases lining up with TRBD2. The trim removed 6 bases at V and 6 bases at J, leaving 12 bases unmatched. Per the germline V gene, CDR1 is MNHEY and CDR2 is SVGEGT. The CDR3 has 15 residues. The CDR3 DNA sequence: TGTGCCAGCAGCACACTCGGGACTAGCTCCGGCGAGCAGTACTTC. As protein: CASSTLGTSSGEQYF.

The V gene is TRBV25-1, the J gene TRBJ2-3; D may be TRBD2 (6 bases). V lost 3 bases, J lost 1 base, and 11 bases lay in between. This CDR3 has 15 amino acids. Germline assignment: CDR1 MGHDK and CDR2 SYGVNS. The CDR3 reads CASSDWGLGTDTQYF. In nucleotides, the CDR3 is TGTGCCAGCAGTGATTGGGGACTTGGCACAGATACGCAGTATTTT.

V gene TRBV9 combines with J gene TRBJ1-5; possible D gene TRBD1, 5 bases. Deletions cut 3 bases from V and 0 bases from J, with 7 bases between. Germline CDR1 and CDR2: SGDLS and YYNGEE. The CDR3 totals 14 residues. CDR3 coding DNA: TGTGCCAGCAGCGGAGGGGATAGCAATCAGCCCCAGCATTTT. Translated, it gives CASSGGDSNQPQHF.

There are a few counts of this clonotype. The chain links TRBV15 to TRBJ2-7; 9 bases line up with TRBD2. The CDR3 totals 14 residues. Germline lookup yields CDR1 LNHNV and CDR2 YYDKDF (reference sequence). Germline trimming cut 0 bases from V and 7 bases from J; bases unmatched to any gene: 4. CDR3 coding DNA: TGTGCCACCAGCAGAGACGGCGGGGGGGCTGAGCAGTACTTC. Encoded protein: CATSRDGGGAEQYF.

The chain recombines TRBV7-2 with TRBJ2-3; the D gene could be TRBD1 or TRBD2 (6 bases each). The V gene's germline CDR1 is SGHTA and CDR2 FQGNSA. Between the trimmed V and J ends, which lost 8 bases and 3 bases, there was a span of 15 bases. The CDR3 has 14 amino acids. Here the CDR3 DNA reads TGTGCCAGCTGTAGGGGGGCAGTAACAGATACGCAGTATTTT. As protein: CASCRGAVTDTQYF.

J is TRBJ2-5 and V is TRBV12-3 or TRBV12-4; 10 nucleotides line up with TRBD1. V shed 3 bases, J shed 13 bases, and the junction held 14 bases outside the gene matches. The CDR3 totals 15 residues. CDR3 sequence (DNA): TGTGCCAGCAGTTTCAGGGACAGGGGAGCTTACGAGCGGTACTTC. Encoded protein: CASSFRDRGAYERYF.

Concerning this clonotype: The DNA is omitted, as the CDR3 cannot be located on it reliably, and the CDR3 follows TCRdb's listing. The chain recombines TRBV20-1 with TRBJ2-4; the table gives TRBD1 as D, unverified against the DNA. Both ends counted, the CDR3 spans 12 residues. The germline V gene has CDR1 DFQATT and CDR2 SNEGSKA (reference sequence). CDR3 amino acids: CRVGQGTNEQYF.

This clonotype was detected a few times. The V call is TRBV2, the J call TRBJ2-1; maybe TRBD2 (6 bases). The CDR3 has 15 amino acids. V shed 5 bases and J shed 1 base, with 12 bases lying between them. Germline V gives CDR1 SNHLY, CDR2 FYNNEI. CDR3 region: CASSQTRRSYNEQFF. The CDR3 DNA is TGTGCCAGCAGTCAGACTAGGAGGTCCTACAATGAGCAGTTCTTC.

This chain uses TRBV5-1 with TRBJ2-4; 8 bases fit TRBD1. TRBJ2-7 explains the end of the DNA better; the J call may be wrong. The CDR3 length is 15 residues. Germline lookup yields CDR1 SGHRS and CDR2 YFSETQ. For the CDR3, the DNA is TGCGCCAGCAACAATATCGGACAGGGAACCTACGAGCAGTACTTC. As protein: CASNNIGQGTYEQYF.

The V and J genes are TRBV20-1 and TRBJ2-5; no clear D. Trimming pared 2 bases from V and 2 bases from J, leaving 9 bases between. From germline, CDR1 is DFQATT and CDR2 SNEGSKA (reference sequence). This CDR3 comprises 13 residues. The CDR3 nucleotides are TGCAGTGCTAGACGAGATGGGCAAGAGACCCAGTACTTC. Protein: CSARRDGQETQYF.

This clonotype has a handful of counts. This chain connects TRBV10-3 to TRBJ1-1, with unresolved D. There are 13 residues in the CDR3. Looked up from germline, CDR1 is ENHRY and CDR2 is SYGVKD. V lost 6 bases and J lost 1, with 9 bases in between. This chain's CDR3 is CAIRRVGNTEAFF. The CDR3 nucleotides read TGTGCCATCAGAAGGGTGGGGAACACTGAAGCTTTCTTT.

This chain joins TRBV25-1 and TRBJ1-2, with 8 bases identical to TRBD1. After removal of 7 bases from V and 2 bases from J, the junction contained 9 bases not matched to a gene. CDR3 size: 15 residues. Per germline, CDR1 MGHDK and CDR2 SYGVNS. The CDR3 DNA reads as TGTGCCAGCACCGGCGCGGGACAGGCAAACTATGGCTACACCTTC. It encodes CASTGAGQANYGYTF.

This clonotype was seen just once. This rearrangement joins TRBV5-1 to TRBJ2-1; 8 bases are a match to TRBD2. Germline CDR1 SGHRS, CDR2 YFSETQ. The CDR3 length is 13 residues. J was trimmed by 7 bases and V by 5 bases; bases with no gene match: 5. The CDR3 protein is CASRGSSGNEQFF. CDR3 bases: TGCGCCAGCAGAGGCTCTAGCGGGAATGAGCAGTTCTTC.

J is TRBJ1-2 and V is TRBV29-1, with D possibly TRBD1 on 6 matching bases. The length of the CDR3 is 15 residues. V lost 6 bases to trimming and J lost 2 bases, with 19 bases between them. CDR1 SQVTM and CDR2 ANQGSEA come from the germline V gene. The CDR3 loop reads CSVASTGLQNYGYTF. CDR3 bases: TGCAGCGTCGCCAGCACAGGGTTACAGAACTATGGCTACACCTTC.

The rearrangement joins TRBV5-1 to TRBJ1-1; 11 bases match TRBD1. Per the germline V gene, CDR1 is SGHRS and CDR2 is YFSETQ. The CDR3 has 14 residues. J gave up 5 bases and V 4 bases, and 4 bases lay outside the gene matches. CDR3 residues: CASSRTGGRTEAFF. The CDR3 DNA follows: TGCGCCAGCAGCCGGACAGGGGGCAGAACTGAAGCTTTCTTT.

The rearrangement uses TRBV7-9 and TRBJ2-3; D gene unclear. The CDR3 consists of 15 residues. CDR1 SEHNR and CDR2 FQNEAQ come from the germline V gene (reference sequence). Between the trimmed V and J ends, which lost 5 bases and 1 base, there was a span of 13 bases. As DNA, the CDR3 is TGTGCCAGCAGCCCCACTTTACGGGGCACAGATACGCAGTATTTT. It is translated as CASSPTLRGTDTQYF.

The chain combines TRBV20-1 with TRBJ2-5, with a possible D match to TRBD2 (6 bases). The CDR3 consists of 14 residues. Germline V gene lookup returns CDR1 DFQATT and CDR2 SNEGSKA (reference sequence). Trimming pared 0 bases from V and 4 bases from J, leaving 12 bases between. The CDR3 DNA sequence: TGCAGTGCTAGAGATCTACAGCGGGTAGAGACCCAGTACTTC. Protein: CSARDLQRVETQYF.

The chain couples TRBV20-1 to TRBJ2-5, with 11 bases fitting TRBD2. TRBJ2-7 explains the end of the DNA better; the J call may be wrong. Germline V CDR1 and CDR2: DFQATT, SNEGSKA (reference sequence). This CDR3 contains 14 residues. CDR3 DNA: TGCAGTGTAGTAAAACTAGCGGGAGCCCACGAGCAGTACTTC. Residues: CSVVKLAGAHEQYF.

The chain has TRBV28 and TRBJ2-7; tentative D call: TRBD2 (6 bases). Trimming left V 8 bases short and J 0 bases short, with 11 bases between. This CDR3 spans 13 amino acids. Germline V gene data show CDR1 as MDHEN and CDR2 as SYDVKM. The CDR3 region is CASGGSLSYEQYF. In DNA, the CDR3 is TGTGCCAGCGGGGGGAGTCTCTCCTACGAGCAGTACTTC. The entire variable domain, with the rest obtained from reference TRBV28 and TRBJ2-7, is as follows: DVKVTQSSRYLVKRTGEKVFLECVQDMDHENMFWYRQDPGLGLRLIYFSYDVKMKEKGDIPEGYSVSREKKERFSLILESASTNQTSMYLCASGGSLSYEQYFGPGTRLTVT.

The J gene is TRBJ1-2, the V gene TRBV6-2 or TRBV6-3; 9 positions agree with TRBD1. CDR1 MNHEY and CDR2 SVGEGT come from the germline V gene. V dropped 10 bases and J dropped 1; count of bases not matched to a gene: 10. The CDR3 runs to 15 residues. CDR3 nucleotide sequence: TGTGCCAACAAACCGGGACAGGGTCATAACTATGGCTACACCTTC. Translation: CANKPGQGHNYGYTF.

Only a few counts were recorded for this clonotype. The rearrangement uses TRBV7-9 and TRBJ1-1, with a weak D call TRBD1 (5 bases). Trimming took 0 bases from V and 3 from J, leaving 11 bases between them. The CDR3 spans 15 residues. Germline CDR1 and CDR2: SEHNR and FQNEAQ (reference sequence). Here the CDR3 DNA reads TGTGCCAGCAGCTTAGCCGAGCAGGGTGACACTGAAGCTTTCTTT. It is translated as CASSLAEQGDTEAFF.

This clonotype appeared a few times. V usage is TRBV12-3 or TRBV12-4 and J usage is TRBJ2-5, with D tentatively TRBD2 (6 bases). CDR3 length: 14 residues. V lost 3 bases and J 2 bases, leaving 10 bases between the germline ends. The CDR3 DNA is TGTGCCAGCAGTTTCGGGGGAGATCAAGAGACCCAGTACTTC. This codes for CASSFGGDQETQYF.

This clonotype was counted a single time. The rearrangement joins TRBV12-3 or TRBV12-4 to TRBJ2-2, with D perhaps assigned TRBD1 or TRBD2 (5 bases each). This CDR3 has 17 residues. Trimming took off 4 bases at V and 2 bases at J, with 17 bases between the two ends. The CDR3 loop is CASSSTPGTVNTGELFF. For the CDR3, the DNA is TGTGCCAGCAGTTCGACCCCCGGGACGGTAAACACCGGGGAGCTGTTTTTT.

On this clonotype: At one end the junction does not follow the germline gene, possibly because of a read error. CDR3 nucleotides: TGCGCCAGCGGCTTGGTAACAGGGGAGGTGAACGAGCAGTACTTC. This codes for CASGLVTGEVNEQYF. The chain uses TRBV5-1 and TRBJ2-1; D might be TRBD1 (7 bases). The J call may be in error: the DNA end matches TRBJ2-7 better. CDR3 size: 15 residues. The germline CDR1 and CDR2 sequences are SGHRS and YFSETQ.

The J gene is TRBJ2-7, the V gene TRBV10-3; possible D gene TRBD1, 6 bases. Trimming cost V 8 bases and J 4 bases, with 9 bases left between them. CDR3 length: 11 residues. The germline gives CDR1 ENHRY, CDR2 SYGVKD. Written as DNA, the CDR3 is TGTGCCATCGGAGGACAGTACGAGCAGTACTTC. It specifies CAIGGQYEQYF.